The next 24 T cell receptor beta chains were all read from a single sample in a study of regulatory T cells in long-lasting Graves disease. Relying on iRepertoire HTBI primers and Arm-PCR of CDR3 regions, the team built TCR beta libraries. TCRdb re-derived calls from the multiplex PCR reads in MiXCR, one entry per CDR3 protein. The sample shows 550,000 or so distinct CDR3 sequences, about 12% of them seen only once. Time point denoted: newly diagnosed GD, antithyroid drugs for less than 3 months. The authors made the TCR library using RNA they extracted from PBMCs. The same sample was also studied in work on T cells in Graves' hyperthyroidism and ophthalmopathy.

The specimen was peripheral blood mononuclear cells (PBMCs), collected at new diagnosis, from a patient treated with antithyroid drugs. Every receptor here comes from a woman in her thirties with Graves disease.

As regards this clonotype: This sequence may be a read error, since a much larger clone differs from it by one base. The conserved phenylalanine or tryptophan is not found at the CDR3 terminus, so this likely reflects a read error. The chain combines TRBV30 with TRBJ2-1; D ambiguous. Between the trimmed V and J ends, which lost 0 bases and 13 bases, there was a span of 13 bases. The CDR3 has 12 amino acids. Germline lookup yields CDR1 GTSNPN and CDR2 SVGIG (reference sequence). This chain's CDR3 is CAWSVLSGVQFL. Written as DNA, the CDR3 is TGTGCCTGGAGTGTACTATCAGGAGTACAGTTCCTC.

J is TRBJ1-1 and V is TRBV6-1, with D perhaps matching TRBD1 (6 bases). The CDR3 covers 12 residues. With 6 bases removed from V and 8 bases from J, the gap between germline ends came to 13 bases. The germline CDR1 and CDR2 sequences are MNHNS and SASEGT. As DNA, the CDR3 is TGTGCCAGCAGCAGGACAGAATTAGAAGCTTTCTTT. It yields the protein CASSRTELEAFF.

This clonotype was detected ten times or more. DNA of the CDR3: TGTGCCAGCAGCTTAGGGTGGAGACTAGCGACCTTTAGCACAGATACGCAGTATTTT. Its translation: CASSLGWRLATFSTDTQYF. The rearrangement uses TRBV7-8 and TRBJ2-3, with 8 bases that match TRBD2. The CDR3 is 19 amino acids. V lost 1 base, J lost 0 bases, and 12 bases stayed unmatched. Per germline, CDR1 SGHVS and CDR2 FQNEAQ.

The J gene is TRBJ2-6, the V gene TRBV20-1, with D possibly matching TRBD1 (6 bases). The CDR3 is made up of 16 amino acids. Germline V lookup: CDR1 DFQATT, CDR2 SNEGSKA (reference sequence). Trimming pared 1 base from V and 1 base from J, leaving 11 bases between. The CDR3 DNA reads as TGCAGTGCTAGAGTTGGGGGCTGGTCTGGGGCCAACGTCCTGACTTTC. Translated, it gives CSARVGGWSGANVLTF.

This clonotype appeared many times. This chain uses TRBV12-3 or TRBV12-4 with TRBJ2-7, with 9 nucleotides matching TRBD1. This CDR3 comprises 14 residues. Trimming removed 6 bases from V and 2 bases from J; junction bases left unmatched: 5. Here the CDR3 reads CASSRTGDPYEQYF. CDR3 in DNA: TGTGCCAGCAGCCGGACAGGGGACCCCTACGAGCAGTACTTC.

This clonotype was recorded many times. This sequence joins TRBV27 and TRBJ1-5; D is unclear. Trimming left V 8 bases short and J 4 bases short, with 6 bases between. The CDR3 runs to 11 residues. The germline V gene encodes CDR1 MNHEY and CDR2 SMNVEV (reference sequence). The CDR3 coding sequence is TGTGCCAGCTTCAATAATCAGCCCCAGCATTTT. It codes for CASFNNQPQHF.

This clonotype has at least ten counts. The chain uses TRBV11-2 and TRBJ1-1; the D is unclear. This CDR3 is built from 13 residues. The germline V gene encodes CDR1 SGHAT and CDR2 FQNNGV. Deletions cut 5 bases from V and 4 bases from J, with 11 bases between. The CDR3 sequence is CASSPRSRTEAFF. CDR3 DNA: TGTGCCAGCAGCCCTAGGTCGCGCACTGAAGCTTTCTTT.

The chain is built from TRBV2 and TRBJ2-7, with D unresolved. Germline CDR1 is SNHLY and CDR2 is FYNNEI. The CDR3 loop spans 14 amino acids. V shed 4 bases and J shed 2 bases, with 12 bases lying between them. CDR3 coding DNA: TGTGCCAGCAGTGGACACCTCGCTCCCTACGAGCAGTACTTC. It is translated as CASSGHLAPYEQYF.

This clonotype has ten or more counts. The chain recombines TRBV24-1 with TRBJ2-1, with 12 bases matching TRBD1. The V segment lost 6 bases and the J segment 5 bases; nucleotides outside the gene matches: 4. CDR3 length equals 15 residues. Germline values: CDR1 KGHDR, CDR2 SFDVKD. This CDR3 is CATSPGQGAHNEQFF. CDR3 nucleotides: TGTGCCACCAGTCCGGGACAGGGGGCCCACAATGAGCAGTTCTTC.

This clonotype has at least ten counts. This chain joins TRBV6-1 and TRBJ1-2, with D unresolved. The germline gives CDR1 MNHNS, CDR2 SASEGT. The CDR3 length is 13 residues. Trimming removed 2 bases at V and 8 bases at J, with 12 bases between. The CDR3 loop is CASSESGDSGYTF. CDR3 nucleotides: TGTGCCAGCAGTGAATCAGGTGACTCCGGCTACACCTTC.

This clonotype was counted ten times or more. The genes are TRBV7-3 and TRBJ2-5, with TRBD2 as a possible D gene (6 bases). CDR3 length: 16 amino acids. V was pared by 1 base and J by 1 base, with 13 bases between. The germline V gene has CDR1 SGHTA and CDR2 FQGTGA. The DNA of the CDR3 is TGTGCCAGCAGCTTAATGGGGGGAGGTTTCCAAGAGACCCAGTACTTC. This gives the protein CASSLMGGGFQETQYF.

As regards this clonotype: With a much larger clone just one base away, this may be a read error. The chain uses TRBV13 and TRBJ1-2; no clear D. This CDR3 spans 13 amino acids. Looked up from germline, CDR1 is PRHDT and CDR2 is FYEKMQ (reference sequence). V was shortened by 7 bases and J by 6 bases, with 15 bases between the two germline ends. CDR3 coding DNA: TGTGCCAGCAACTCGGTCTTAAGTGATGGCTACACCTTC. Translation: CASNSVLSDGYTF.

This clonotype was seen at least ten times. The DNA of the CDR3 is TGTGCCAGCTCCGATTTTAGGGACACTGAAGCTTTCTTT. Its protein is CASSDFRDTEAFF. V and J are TRBV7-8 and TRBJ1-1; D gene unclear. CDR1 SGHVS and CDR2 FQNEAQ come from the germline V gene. The CDR3 is 13 amino acids. V lost 8 bases and J 3 bases, leaving 13 bases between the germline ends.

Many counts were recorded for this clonotype. V is TRBV7-2 and J is TRBJ2-7; D remains ambiguous. The CDR3 totals 13 residues. Trimming cost V 6 bases and J 2 bases, with 11 bases left between them. Per the germline V gene, CDR1 is SGHTA and CDR2 is FQGNSA. CDR3 residues: CASSLRTTYEQYF. Written as DNA, the CDR3 is TGTGCCAGCAGTCTCCGGACGACCTACGAGCAGTACTTC. The entire variable domain, with the rest obtained from reference TRBV7-2 and TRBJ2-7, is as follows: GAGVSQSPSNKVTEKGKDVELRCDPISGHTALYWYRQSLGQGLEFLIYFQGNSAPDKSGLPSDRFSAERTGGSVSTLTIQRTQQEDSAVYLCASSLRTTYEQYFGPGTRLTVT.

This clonotype was found many times. V gene TRBV29-1 combines with J gene TRBJ2-1; 10 bases match TRBD1. Losses at the gene ends were 2 bases for V and 2 bases for J; bases not matched to a gene: 6. CDR1 is SQVTM and CDR2 is ANQGSEA in the germline V gene. The CDR3 consists of 16 residues. CDR3 in DNA: TGCAGCGTTGAAAAGGGACAGGGGATCCCCTACAATGAGCAGTTCTTC. Translation: CSVEKGQGIPYNEQFF.

This clonotype was counted at least ten times. This rearrangement joins TRBV20-1 to TRBJ2-5, with a possible D match to TRBD2 (5 bases). V was shortened by 2 bases and J by 4 bases, with 11 bases between the two germline ends. Germline V gene data show CDR1 as DFQATT and CDR2 as SNEGSKA (reference sequence). The CDR3 is 13 residues long. The CDR3 here is CSARLTGRETQYF. The CDR3, as DNA: TGCAGTGCTAGACTGACGGGGAGAGAGACCCAGTACTTC.

The table lists this clonotype with a few counts. A single base separates this from a much larger clone, so it may be a read error. The V call is TRBV6-1, the J call TRBJ1-1; D call uncertain. Deletions cut 6 bases from V and 0 bases from J, with 8 bases between. The CDR3 spans 13 residues. Germline lookup yields CDR1 MNHNS and CDR2 SASEGT. CDR3 coding DNA: TGTGCCAGCAGAGACAACCTGAACACTGAAGCTTTCTTT. This encodes CASRDNLNTEAFF.

This clonotype has only a few counts. The CDR3 reads CAISDHGQGESNQPQHF. CDR3 in DNA: TGTGCCATCAGTGACCACGGACAGGGCGAAAGCAATCAGCCCCAGCATTTT. The rearrangement links TRBV10-3 to TRBJ1-5; 8 bases line up with TRBD1. V lost 3 bases and J lost 1; bases outside the gene matches: 8. The germline V gene has CDR1 ENHRY and CDR2 SYGVKD. The CDR3 runs to 17 residues.

Only a few counts were recorded for this clonotype. The V gene is TRBV12-3 or TRBV12-4, the J gene TRBJ1-4; 8 bases align to TRBD1. The V gene end was trimmed by 4 bases and the J gene end by 5 bases; junction bases not matched to a gene: 9. The CDR3 runs to 16 residues. The CDR3 reads CASSSHPGQENEKLFF. CDR3 DNA: TGTGCCAGCAGTTCCCACCCGGGACAGGAGAATGAAAAACTGTTTTTT.

This clonotype was seen a few times. J is TRBJ2-7 and V is TRBV11-2, with TRBD2 identical over 11 bases. The length of the CDR3 is 16 residues. Germline CDR1 SGHAT, CDR2 FQNNGV. Trimming removed 5 bases from V and 2 bases from J; junction bases left unmatched: 8. The CDR3 protein is CASSGRVSGRAYEQYF. CDR3 DNA sequence: TGTGCCAGCAGCGGTCGAGTTAGCGGGAGGGCCTACGAGCAGTACTTC.

This clonotype came up many times. The V and J genes are TRBV20-1 and TRBJ1-2, with TRBD1 identical over 7 bases. Germline-derived CDR1 and CDR2 are DFQATT and SNEGSKA (reference sequence). The CDR3 covers 12 residues. V gave up 6 bases and J gave up 4 bases; unmatched junction bases: 5. DNA for the CDR3: TGCAGTGCAAGGGACAGTCCCTATGGCTACACCTTC. This codes for CSARDSPYGYTF.

This clonotype was counted ten times or more. The rearrangement uses TRBV27 and TRBJ2-1; 9 bases map to TRBD2. The CDR3 length is 18 residues. CDR1 MNHEY and CDR2 SMNVEV come from the germline V gene (reference sequence). Germline trimming cut 3 bases from V and 8 bases from J; bases unmatched to any gene: 17. DNA for the CDR3: TGTGCCAGCAGTTTCTATCCAGCGGGAGGCGCTAGGGGCGATGAGCAGTTCTTC. As protein: CASSFYPAGGARGDEQFF.

This clonotype was picked up a small number of times. The V call is TRBV6-1, the J call TRBJ2-7; a possible D gene is TRBD1 (5 bases). V was cut by 8 bases and J by 2 bases, with 13 bases left in between. Germline V CDR1 and CDR2: MNHNS, SASEGT. This CDR3 contains 13 residues. The DNA for the CDR3 is TGTGCCAGCCTGAAACAGGTACCCTACGAGCAGTACTTC. It encodes CASLKQVPYEQYF.

Regarding this clonotype: A much larger clone lies one base from this, so it may be a read error. This chain links TRBV29-1 with TRBJ2-3; 9 nucleotides agree with TRBD1. The length of the CDR3 is 14 residues. The V gene's germline CDR1 is SQVTM and CDR2 ANQGSEA. The CDR3 loop is CSVAPGQGPDMQYF. DNA of the CDR3: TGCAGCGTAGCCCCGGGACAGGGTCCAGATATGCAGTATTTT.